This is a list of T cell receptor beta chains from one sample in a study of blood T cell repertoires in COVID-19. Here immunoSEQ multiplex PCR was the method, and the copy in TCRdb shows in-frame clones only, minus some. The sample has about 210,000 clones; 87% are singletons. The source material was PBMCs or T cells enriched from blood (not recorded which). The receptors were gathered from a man aged 18 to 30 with acute COVID-19. The CDR3 runs from the conserved cysteine through the conserved F or W. The D gene is left open where the match is weak. Rows give clone size only sometimes, using once, few, many, or a class for an expanded clone.

j_call d_call clone_size v_call cdr3_aa cdr3_nt
TRBJ2-7 - - TRBV5-1 CASSLVSGWTTYEQYF TGCGCCAGCAGCTTGGTGTCTGGTTGGACAACCTACGAGCAGTACTTC
TRBJ1-2 TRBD1 - TRBV10-1 CASSDRTGYGYTF TGCGCCAGCAGCGATCGGACAGGGTATGGCTACACCTTC
TRBJ1-2 - - TRBV19 CASMLPDYGYTF TGTGCCAGTATGCTGCCGGACTATGGCTACACCTTC
TRBJ1-2 - - TRBV30 CAWAGRGIRGYTF TGTGCCTGGGCTGGCAGGGGTATTAGAGGCTACACCTTC
TRBJ2-2 - - TRBV5-8 CASSLVGPADTGELFF TGTGCCAGCAGCTTGGTCGGCCCTGCGGACACCGGGGAGCTGTTTTTT
TRBJ2-1 - - TRBV28 CASSEGGTYNEQFF TGTGCCAGCAGCGAGGGAGGAACCTACAATGAGCAGTTCTTC
TRBJ2-5 - - TRBV7-6 CASSPRWGSGETQYF TGTGCCAGCAGCCCCCGGTGGGGTAGCGGAGAGACCCAGTACTTC
TRBJ2-1 - once TRBV6-5 CASSHPQNEQFF TGTGCCAGCAGTCACCCCCAGAATGAGCAGTTCTTC
TRBJ2-7 - - TRBV7-2 CASSPKGGGGYEQYF TGTGCCAGCAGCCCCAAGGGGGGGGGTGGATACGAGCAGTACTTC
TRBJ2-3 TRBD2 - TRBV2 CASSEVPGTSGPMGGTDTQYF TGTGCCAGCAGTGAAGTTCCCGGGACTAGCGGGCCTATGGGTGGCACAGATACGCAGTATTTT
TRBJ2-3 TRBD2 once TRBV5-1 CASSFGSGGWEDTQYF TGCGCCAGCAGCTTTGGTTCGGGGGGTTGGGAAGATACGCAGTATTTT
TRBJ2-7 TRBD1 - TRBV4-1 CASSQGWGQRSYEQYF TGCGCCAGCAGCCAAGGCTGGGGACAGCGATCCTACGAGCAGTACTTC
TRBJ2-3 TRBD2 - TRBV28 CASRDGTSGFTDTQYF TGTGCCAGCAGAGACGGGACTAGCGGATTCACAGATACGCAGTATTTT
TRBJ1-1 - - TRBV12-3/TRBV12-4 CASTRDGNTEAFF TGTGCCAGCACCCGGGATGGGAACACTGAAGCTTTCTTT
TRBJ2-1 TRBD2 few TRBV29-1 CSVGTSGSYNEQFF TGCAGCGTTGGGACTAGCGGGAGCTACAATGAGCAGTTCTTC
TRBJ2-1 - - TRBV18 CASSPLYGAQGGGGNEQFF TGTGCCAGCTCACCACTATACGGGGCGCAGGGAGGAGGTGGCAATGAGCAGTTCTTC
TRBJ1-5 - - TRBV15 CATSLESPSNQPQHF TGTGCCACCAGTCTGGAGTCCCCTAGCAATCAGCCCCAGCATTTT
TRBJ1-1 - - TRBV7-2 CASSLVTGMNTEAFF TGTGCCAGCAGCTTAGTTACAGGGATGAACACTGAAGCTTTCTTT
TRBJ2-3 - - TRBV6-5 CASRSGTDTQYF TGTGCCAGCAGGTCCGGGACAGATACGCAGTATTTT
TRBJ2-2 TRBD2 - TRBV11-3 CASSLGAGDAGELFF TGTGCCAGCTCTCTTGGGGCGGGAGACGCCGGGGAGCTGTTTTTT
TRBJ2-7 - once TRBV5-1 CASSLDRDTYEQYF TGCGCCAGCAGCTTAGACCGGGACACCTACGAGCAGTACTTC